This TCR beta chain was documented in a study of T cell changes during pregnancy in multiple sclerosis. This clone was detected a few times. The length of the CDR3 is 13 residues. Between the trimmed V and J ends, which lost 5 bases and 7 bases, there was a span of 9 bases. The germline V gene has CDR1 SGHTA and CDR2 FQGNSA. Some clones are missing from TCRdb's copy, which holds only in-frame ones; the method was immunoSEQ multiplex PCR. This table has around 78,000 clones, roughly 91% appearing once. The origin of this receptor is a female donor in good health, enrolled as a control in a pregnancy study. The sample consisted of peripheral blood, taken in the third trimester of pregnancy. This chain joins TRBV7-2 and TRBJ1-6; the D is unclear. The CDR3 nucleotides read TGTGCCAGCAGCCCCCGGGAGAATTCACCCCTCCACTTT. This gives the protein CASSPRENSPLHF.